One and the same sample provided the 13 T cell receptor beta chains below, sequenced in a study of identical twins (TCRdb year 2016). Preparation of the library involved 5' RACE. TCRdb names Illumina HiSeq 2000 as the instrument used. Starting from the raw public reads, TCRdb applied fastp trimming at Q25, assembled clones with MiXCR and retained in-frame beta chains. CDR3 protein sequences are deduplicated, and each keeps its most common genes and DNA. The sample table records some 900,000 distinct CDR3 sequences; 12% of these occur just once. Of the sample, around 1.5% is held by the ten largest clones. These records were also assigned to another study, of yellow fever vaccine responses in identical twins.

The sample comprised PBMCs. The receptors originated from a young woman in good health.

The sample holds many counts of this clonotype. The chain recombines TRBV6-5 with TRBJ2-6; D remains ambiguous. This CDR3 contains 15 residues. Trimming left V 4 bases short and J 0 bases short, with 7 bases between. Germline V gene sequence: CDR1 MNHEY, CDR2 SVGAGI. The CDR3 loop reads CASSSQVSGANVLTF. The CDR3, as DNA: TGTGCCAGCAGTTCTCAGGTCTCTGGGGCCAACGTCCTGACTTTC.

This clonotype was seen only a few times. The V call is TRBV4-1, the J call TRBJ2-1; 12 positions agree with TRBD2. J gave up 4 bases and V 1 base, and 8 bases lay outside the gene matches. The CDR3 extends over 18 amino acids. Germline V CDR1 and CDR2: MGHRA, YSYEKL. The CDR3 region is CASSQVLTSGSGYNEQFF. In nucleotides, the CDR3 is TGCGCCAGCAGCCAAGTCCTGACTAGCGGGAGTGGGTACAATGAGCAGTTCTTC.

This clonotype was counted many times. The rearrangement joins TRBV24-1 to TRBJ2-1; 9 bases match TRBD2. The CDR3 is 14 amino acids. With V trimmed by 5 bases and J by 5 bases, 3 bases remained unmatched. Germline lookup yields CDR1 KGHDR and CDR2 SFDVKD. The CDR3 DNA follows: TGTGCCACCAGTGTAGGACTAGCGAACAATGAGCAGTTCTTC. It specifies CATSVGLANNEQFF.

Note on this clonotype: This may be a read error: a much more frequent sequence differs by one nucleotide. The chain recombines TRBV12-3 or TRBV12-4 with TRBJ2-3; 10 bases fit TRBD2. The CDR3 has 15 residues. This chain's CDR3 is CASSPVAGGRNTHYF. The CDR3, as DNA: TGTGCCAGCAGTCCGGTAGCGGGGGGTAGAAATACGCACTATTTT.

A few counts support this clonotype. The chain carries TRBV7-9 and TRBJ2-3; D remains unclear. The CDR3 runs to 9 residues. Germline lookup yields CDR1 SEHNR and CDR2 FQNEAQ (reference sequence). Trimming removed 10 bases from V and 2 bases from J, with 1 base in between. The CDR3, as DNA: TGTGCCACCACAGATACGCAGTATTTT. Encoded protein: CATTDTQYF.

The CDR3 DNA sequence: TGCGCCAGCAGCTTGGTGGGAGGCACCTCCTACAATGAGCAGTTCTTC. Translating gives CASSLVGGTSYNEQFF. V and J are TRBV5-1 and TRBJ2-1; possibly TRBD2 for D (6 bases). The CDR3 is 16 residues long. Trimming stripped 0 bases from V and 0 bases from J, with 10 bases between. Germline assignment: CDR1 SGHRS and CDR2 YFSETQ.

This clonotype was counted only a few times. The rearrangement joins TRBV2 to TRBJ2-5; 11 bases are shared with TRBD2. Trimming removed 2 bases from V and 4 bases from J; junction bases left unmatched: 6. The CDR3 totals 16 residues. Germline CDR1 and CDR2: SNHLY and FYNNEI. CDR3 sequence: CASSERRLAGGETQYF. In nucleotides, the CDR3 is TGTGCCAGCAGTGAACGGCGGCTAGCGGGGGGAGAGACCCAGTACTTC.

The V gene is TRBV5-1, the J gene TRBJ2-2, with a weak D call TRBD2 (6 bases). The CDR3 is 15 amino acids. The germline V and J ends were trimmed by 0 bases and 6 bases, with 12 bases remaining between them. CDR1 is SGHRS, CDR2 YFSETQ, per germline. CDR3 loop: CASSLAGERSGELFF. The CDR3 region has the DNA TGCGCCAGCAGCTTGGCGGGAGAAAGGTCCGGGGAGCTGTTTTTT.

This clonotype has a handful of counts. The CDR3 is CASSLETGGGYNEQFF. Here the CDR3 DNA reads TGCGCCAGCAGCTTGGAGACAGGGGGAGGCTACAATGAGCAGTTCTTC. The chain is built from TRBV5-1 and TRBJ2-1; 9 bases are shared with TRBD1. The CDR3 has 16 residues. V trimming: 0 bases; J trimming: 3 bases; junction bases outside the gene matches: 4. CDR1 and CDR2 (germline): SGHRS, YFSETQ.

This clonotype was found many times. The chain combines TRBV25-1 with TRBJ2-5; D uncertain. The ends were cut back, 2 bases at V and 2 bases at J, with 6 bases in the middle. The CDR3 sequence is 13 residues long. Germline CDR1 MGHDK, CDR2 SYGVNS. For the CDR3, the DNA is TGTGCCAGCAGTGAACACAAACAAGAGACCCAGTACTTC. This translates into CASSEHKQETQYF.

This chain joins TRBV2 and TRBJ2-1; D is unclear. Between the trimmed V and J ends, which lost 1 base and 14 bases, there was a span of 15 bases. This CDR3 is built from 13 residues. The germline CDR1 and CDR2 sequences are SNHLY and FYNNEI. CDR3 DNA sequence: TGTGCCAGCAGTGAAGAAATCAGCCCGAGGAAGTTCTTC. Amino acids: CASSEEISPRKFF.

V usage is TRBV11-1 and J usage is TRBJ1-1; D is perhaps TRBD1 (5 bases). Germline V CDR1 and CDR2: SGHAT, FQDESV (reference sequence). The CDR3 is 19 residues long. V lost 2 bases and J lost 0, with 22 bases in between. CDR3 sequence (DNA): TGTGCCAGCAGCTTAAGGGGCCCAGAGCGACCAAACATGAACACTGAAGCTTTCTTT. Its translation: CASSLRGPERPNMNTEAFF.

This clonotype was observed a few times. This chain's CDR3 is CASSFLLAEDEQFF. The CDR3 coding sequence is TGTGCCAGCAGCTTTCTTCTCGCGGAGGATGAGCAGTTCTTC. V and J are TRBV7-9 and TRBJ2-1; possibly TRBD2 for D (5 bases). CDR1 is SEHNR, CDR2 FQNEAQ, per germline (reference sequence). Trimming removed 3 bases from V and 8 bases from J, with 14 bases in between. The CDR3 consists of 14 residues.